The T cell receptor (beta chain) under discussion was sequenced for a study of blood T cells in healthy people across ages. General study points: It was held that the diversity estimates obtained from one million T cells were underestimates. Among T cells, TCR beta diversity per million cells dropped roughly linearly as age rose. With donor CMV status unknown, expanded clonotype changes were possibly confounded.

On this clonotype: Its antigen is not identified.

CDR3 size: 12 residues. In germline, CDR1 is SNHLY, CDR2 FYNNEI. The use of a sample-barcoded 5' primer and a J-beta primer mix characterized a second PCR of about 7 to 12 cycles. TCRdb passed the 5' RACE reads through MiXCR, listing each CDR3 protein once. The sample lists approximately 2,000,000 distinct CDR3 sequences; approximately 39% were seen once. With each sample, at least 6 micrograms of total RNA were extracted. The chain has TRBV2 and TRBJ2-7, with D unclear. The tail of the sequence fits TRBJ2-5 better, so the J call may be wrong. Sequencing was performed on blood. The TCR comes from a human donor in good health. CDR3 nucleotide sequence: TGTGCCAGCAGTGAAAATACGGAGACCCAGTACTTC. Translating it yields CASSENTETQYF.